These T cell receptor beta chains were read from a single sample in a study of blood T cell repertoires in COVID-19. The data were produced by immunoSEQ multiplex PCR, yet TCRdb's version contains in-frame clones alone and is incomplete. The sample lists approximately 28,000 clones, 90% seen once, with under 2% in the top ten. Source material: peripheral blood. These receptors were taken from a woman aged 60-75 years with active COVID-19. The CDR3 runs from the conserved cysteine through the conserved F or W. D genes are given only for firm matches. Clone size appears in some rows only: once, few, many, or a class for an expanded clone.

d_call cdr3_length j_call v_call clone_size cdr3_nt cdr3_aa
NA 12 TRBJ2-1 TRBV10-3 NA TGTGCCATCAGTGAACTGCGAGGTGAGCAGTTCTTC CAISELRGEQFF
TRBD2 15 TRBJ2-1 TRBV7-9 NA TGTGCCAGCAGCTTAGTTTTAGCGGGAGAAAATGAGCAGTTCTTC CASSLVLAGENEQFF
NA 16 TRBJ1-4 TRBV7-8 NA TGTGCCAGCAGCCGAGGGGAAGGGGGACATAATGAAAAACTGTTTTTT CASSRGEGGHNEKLFF
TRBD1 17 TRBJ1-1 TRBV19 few TGTGCCAGTACCCCCTCGCGGGACAGGGTAGAAAAAACTGAAGCTTTCTTT CASTPSRDRVEKTEAFF
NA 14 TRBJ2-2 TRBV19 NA TGTGCCAGTAGTATCGCAGGGAACACCGGGGAGCTGTTTTTT CASSIAGNTGELFF
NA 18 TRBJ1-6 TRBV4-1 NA TGCGCCAGCAGCCAAGGAGGTGGTCGGAGCTCCTATAATTCACCCCTCCACTTT CASSQGGGRSSYNSPLHF
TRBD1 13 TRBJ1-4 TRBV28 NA TGTGCCAGCAGTTTCAGGGGGCGAGAAAAACTGTTTTTT CASSFRGREKLFF
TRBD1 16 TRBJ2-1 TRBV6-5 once TGTGCCAGCAGTTACTCGAACAGGGGGCCCTACAATGAGCAGTTCTTC CASSYSNRGPYNEQFF
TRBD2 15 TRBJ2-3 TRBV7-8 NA TGTGCCAGCAGCCGCCGGGACTATACCACAGATACGCAGTATTTT CASSRRDYTTDTQYF
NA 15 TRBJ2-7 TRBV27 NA TGTGCCAGCGGCCGACTCCTCCAACAGGGACACGAGCAGTACTTC CASGRLLQQGHEQYF
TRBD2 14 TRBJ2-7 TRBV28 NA TGTGCCAGCAGCGGGACTAGCGGGACCCACGAGCAGTACTTC CASSGTSGTHEQYF
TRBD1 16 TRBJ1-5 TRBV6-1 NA TGTGCCAGCAGTGGGGACAGGGGGAGAAGAAATCAGCCCCAGCATTTT CASSGDRGRRNQPQHF
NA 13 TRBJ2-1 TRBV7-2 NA TGTGCCAGCGGGCCTAGGGGTTACAATGAGCAGTTCTTC CASGPRGYNEQFF
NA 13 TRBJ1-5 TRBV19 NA TGTGCCAGTAGCTCCCGCGGGAATCAGCCCCAGCATTTT CASSSRGNQPQHF
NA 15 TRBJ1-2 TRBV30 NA TGTGCCTGGAGTGTACTGGAGCTTTCTAACTATGGCTACACCTTC CAWSVLELSNYGYTF
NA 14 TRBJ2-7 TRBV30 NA TGTGCCTGGGGTGAGGACAGCTTTTCCTACGAGCAGTACTTC CAWGEDSFSYEQYF
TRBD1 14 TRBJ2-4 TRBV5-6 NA TGTGCCAGCAGCGAACAGGGGTACAAAAACATTCAGTACTTC CASSEQGYKNIQYF
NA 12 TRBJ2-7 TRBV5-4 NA TGTGCCAGCAGCTCCAACTCCTACGAGCAGTACTTC CASSSNSYEQYF
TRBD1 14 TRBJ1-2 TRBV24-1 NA TGTGCCACCAGAGGGACAGGGGCAAACTATGGCTACACCTTC CATRGTGANYGYTF
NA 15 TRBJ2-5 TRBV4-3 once TGCGCCAGCAGCCAAGTTGGGCAGGTCGGTGAGACCCAGTACTTC CASSQVGQVGETQYF
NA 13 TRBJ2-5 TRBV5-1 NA TGCGCCAGCAGCTTTTTGGGAGGAGAGACCCAGTACTTC CASSFLGGETQYF
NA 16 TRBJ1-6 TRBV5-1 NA TGCGCCAGCAGCTTGGCGACAGGTGGGATCTTGTCACCCCTCCACTTT CASSLATGGILSPLHF
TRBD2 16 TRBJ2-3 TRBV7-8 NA TGTGCCAGCAGCTTAGTGGCGGGAGGGCACACAGATACGCAGTATTTT CASSLVAGGHTDTQYF
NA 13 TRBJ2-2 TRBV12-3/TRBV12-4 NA TGTGCCAGCAGCAACCTAGACACCGGGGAGCTGTTTTTT CASSNLDTGELFF
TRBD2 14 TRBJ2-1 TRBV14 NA TGTGCCAGCAGCCAAGAGGGAGGGTACCGGGAGCAGTTCTTC CASSQEGGYREQFF
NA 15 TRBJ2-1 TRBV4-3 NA TGCGCCAGCAGCCAAGATGTTAGTCCCTACAATGAGCAGTTCTTC CASSQDVSPYNEQFF
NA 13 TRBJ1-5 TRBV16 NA TGTGCCAGCAGCCAATCGGCGACAGGATATGGCCCTTTT CASSQSATGYGPF
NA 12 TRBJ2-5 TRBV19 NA TGTGCCAGTAGTTCAGCGACTTGGACCCAGTACTTC CASSSATWTQYF
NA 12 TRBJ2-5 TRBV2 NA TGTGCCAGCAGCACAGGAGTGGAGACCCAGTACTTC CASSTGVETQYF
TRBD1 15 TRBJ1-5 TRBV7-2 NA TGTGCCAGCAGCTTGGACAGGGGTAAAGATCAGCCCCAGCATTTT CASSLDRGKDQPQHF
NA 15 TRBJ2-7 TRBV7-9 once TGTGCCAGCAGCTTAGTTGCGACAGTCTCCTACGAGCAGTACTTC CASSLVATVSYEQYF
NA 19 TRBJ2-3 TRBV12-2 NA TGTGCAAGTCGCTTAGCGCTAGCGGGAGGGCCCTGGGGCACAGATACGCAGTATTTT CASRLALAGGPWGTDTQYF
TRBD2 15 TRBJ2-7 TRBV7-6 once TGTGCCAGCAGCTTTGGGACTAGCGCTACCTACGAGCAGTACTTC CASSFGTSATYEQYF
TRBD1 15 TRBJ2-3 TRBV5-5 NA TGTGCCAGCAGCCGGGCGCAGGGGGACACAGATACGCAGTATTTT CASSRAQGDTDTQYF
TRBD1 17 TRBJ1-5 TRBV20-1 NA TGCAGTGCTAGTTATCGAGGGACAGTCAATAGCAATCAGCCCCAGCATTTT CSASYRGTVNSNQPQHF
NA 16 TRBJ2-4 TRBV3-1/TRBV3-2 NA TGTGCCAGCAGCCAAGAGCCGGGACTAGCCAAAAACATTCAGTACTTC CASSQEPGLAKNIQYF
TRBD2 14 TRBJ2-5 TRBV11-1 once TGTGCCACCGGGACTAGCGGGTCTCGGGAGACCCAGTACTTC CATGTSGSRETQYF
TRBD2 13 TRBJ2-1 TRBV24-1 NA TGTGCCACCGGACTAGCTGGGGAGAATGAGCAGTTCTTC CATGLAGENEQFF
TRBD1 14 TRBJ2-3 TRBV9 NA TGTGCCAGCAACGGACAGGGGGCGGATAATACGCAGTATTTT CASNGQGADNTQYF
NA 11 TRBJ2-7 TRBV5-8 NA TGTGCCAGCAGCTTGTTCGGCGAGGCGTACTTC CASSLFGEAYF
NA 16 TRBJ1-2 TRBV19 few TGTGCCAGTAGTATGAGGCTCGGGGAGGGAAACTATGGCTACACCTTC CASSMRLGEGNYGYTF
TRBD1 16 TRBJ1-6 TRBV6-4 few TGTGCCAGCAGTGAATACCGGGACAGGGTTAATTCACCCCTCCACTTT CASSEYRDRVNSPLHF
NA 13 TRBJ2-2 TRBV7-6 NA TGTGCCAGCAGCTTAAGCGGGACCGGGGAGCTGTTTTTT CASSLSGTGELFF
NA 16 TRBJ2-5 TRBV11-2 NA TGTGCCAGCAGCTTAGTGGGCGGCGGGTTACAAGAGACCCAGTACTTC CASSLVGGGLQETQYF
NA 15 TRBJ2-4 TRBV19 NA TGTGCCAGTAGTATAGGTCGTTTAGCCAAAAACATTCAGTACTTC CASSIGRLAKNIQYF
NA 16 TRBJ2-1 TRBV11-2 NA TGTGCCAGCAGCTCCCGGCTCGCTAGCTCCTACAATGAGCAGTTCTTC CASSSRLASSYNEQFF
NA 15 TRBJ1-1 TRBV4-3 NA TGCGCCAGCAGCCAAGGGGCCAGATTAAACACTGAAGCTTTCTTT CASSQGARLNTEAFF
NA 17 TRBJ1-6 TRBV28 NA TGTGCCAGCAGTCTATCCGGGTTGAAGTCCGCAAATTCACCCCTCCACTTT CASSLSGLKSANSPLHF
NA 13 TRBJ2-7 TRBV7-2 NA TGTGCCAGCAGCCGGGACTTACGACGCGAGCAGTACTTC CASSRDLRREQYF
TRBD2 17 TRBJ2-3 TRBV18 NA TGTGCCAGCTCACCACCCCTAGCGGGGCCTAGCACAGATACGCAGTATTTT CASSPPLAGPSTDTQYF